These 29 T cell receptor beta chains share one sample of origin, sequenced in a study of T-cell reconstitution after alpha-beta-depleted transplantation in children. TCRbeta library construction was performed incorporating unique molecular identifiers. TCRdb reanalysed the PCR reads using MiXCR and keeps one entry per CDR3 protein. The table lists about 420,000 distinct CDR3 sequences, approximately 11% of them singletons, with approximately 5% in the top ten. Sequences were derived from PBMCs from the stem cell graft donor, sampled from the stem cell graft. These receptors all come from a human donor who donated a stem cell graft to a child with acute myeloid leukemia.

The chain couples TRBV10-2 to TRBJ2-4; D is possibly TRBD2 (7 bases). The V end lost 6 bases, the J end lost 2 bases, and 11 bases lay between the germline ends. The CDR3 is 14 amino acids. Germline V lookup: CDR1 WSHSY, CDR2 SAAADI. DNA for the CDR3: TGCGCCAGCAGGGGGGGGCCTACCAAAAACATTCAGTACTTC. Its translation is CASRGGPTKNIQYF.

The gene calls are TRBV12-3 or TRBV12-4 and TRBJ2-1; D is possibly TRBD1 or TRBD2 (5 bases each). This CDR3 is built from 17 residues. The V and J ends lost 1 base and 8 bases respectively, with 21 bases between them. CDR3 sequence reads: CASSLGPLGPSSDEQFF. The CDR3 DNA reads TGTGCCAGCAGTTTAGGTCCTTTGGGACCATCTTCGGATGAGCAGTTCTTC.

The gene calls are TRBV10-3 and TRBJ2-1; 7 nucleotides line up with TRBD2. Trimming took 1 base from V and 0 from J; bases not matched to a gene: 6. The CDR3 spans 17 residues. Germline CDR1 reads ENHRY; CDR2 reads SYGVKD. The CDR3 nucleotides are TGTGCCATCAGTGAGTTCGAGCGGGAAAGCTCCTACAATGAGCAGTTCTTC. This translates into CAISEFERESSYNEQFF.

This chain joins TRBV6-5 and TRBJ2-7, with TRBD2 matching 10 bases. CDR1 and CDR2 from the germline V gene are MNHEY and SVGAGI. V was pared by 0 bases and J by 5 bases, with 4 bases of the junction left unmatched. This CDR3 contains 15 residues. CDR3 in DNA: TGTGCCAGCAGTTACTCCCCAGCGGGAGGGGACGAGCAGTACTTC. This translates into CASSYSPAGGDEQYF.

The chain carries TRBV12-3 or TRBV12-4 and TRBJ2-3, with a weak D call TRBD2 (6 bases). V dropped 4 bases and J dropped 2 bases, with 10 bases sitting between them. The CDR3 consists of 14 residues. The DNA of the CDR3 is TGTGCCAGCAGTTCGACTAGTTACACAGATACGCAGTATTTT. It translates to CASSSTSYTDTQYF.

This rearrangement joins TRBV6-1 to TRBJ2-5; tentative D call: TRBD1 (6 bases). Trimming removed 7 bases at V and 2 bases at J, with 11 bases between. Germline V CDR1 and CDR2: MNHNS, SASEGT. The CDR3 covers 13 residues. The CDR3 region is CASNQGMQETQYF. Written as DNA, the CDR3 is TGTGCCAGCAACCAGGGGATGCAAGAGACCCAGTACTTC.

This clonotype was detected only a few times. The V gene is TRBV7-3, the J gene TRBJ2-5; no clear D. The length of the CDR3 is 15 residues. Looked up from germline, CDR1 is SGHTA and CDR2 is FQGTGA. V dropped 0 bases and J dropped 2 bases, with 10 bases sitting between them. The CDR3 sequence: CASSLTYRKQETQYF. DNA for the CDR3: TGTGCCAGCAGCTTAACGTATAGAAAGCAAGAGACCCAGTACTTC.

This clonotype was observed many times. V gene TRBV12-3 or TRBV12-4 combines with J gene TRBJ1-6, with D tentatively TRBD1 (6 bases). This CDR3 is 14 amino acids long. The ends were cut back, 6 bases at V and 7 bases at J, with 13 bases in the middle. CDR3 amino acids: CASSIRGFNSPLHF. In DNA form, the CDR3 reads TGTGCCAGCAGCATCAGGGGTTTCAATTCACCCCTCCACTTT.

CDR3 nucleotide sequence: TGCGCCAGCAGTCAATCGTCGGAGGGTCGGACAGATACGCAGTATTTT. Residues: CASSQSSEGRTDTQYF. V is TRBV23-1 and J is TRBJ2-3; TRBD2 might be the D (6 bases). TRBV23-1 is designated an ORF whose function remains uncertain. The CDR3 covers 16 residues. V was shortened by 0 bases and J by 3 bases, with 13 bases between the two germline ends.

V usage is TRBV6-1 and J usage is TRBJ1-1; no reliable D call. The ends were cut back, 6 bases at V and 5 bases at J, with 13 bases in the middle. Looked up from germline, CDR1 is MNHNS and CDR2 is SASEGT. The CDR3 is 13 residues long. CDR3 in amino acids: CASRAISGTEAFF. CDR3 sequence (DNA): TGTGCCAGCAGAGCGATAAGTGGAACTGAAGCTTTCTTT.

The chain joins TRBV29-1 to TRBJ2-7; the match to TRBD1 covers 7 bases. J was trimmed by 5 bases and V by 7 bases; bases with no gene match: 11. This CDR3 is built from 13 residues. Germline CDR1 is SQVTM and CDR2 is ANQGSEA. DNA for the CDR3: TGCAGCGCTAACAGGGGATTGGACCACGAGCAGTACTTC. Encoded protein: CSANRGLDHEQYF.

This clonotype was seen a few times. The J gene is TRBJ1-5, the V gene TRBV6-2 or TRBV6-3; the D gene is possibly TRBD1 (5 bases). The CDR3 runs to 16 residues. With 1 base removed from V and 2 bases from J, the gap between germline ends came to 12 bases. Germline assignment: CDR1 MNHEY and CDR2 SVGEGT. The CDR3: CASSYYGGFGNQPQHF. DNA for the CDR3: TGTGCCAGCAGTTACTACGGGGGATTTGGCAATCAGCCCCAGCATTTT.

In its sample, this clonotype was seen a few times. The chain combines TRBV12-3 or TRBV12-4 with TRBJ2-3; 12 bases line up with TRBD2. This CDR3 is built from 15 residues. V shed 4 bases and J 6 bases; nucleotides not matched to a gene: 5. The CDR3: CASSSSGGAGDTQYF. CDR3 bases: TGTGCCAGCAGTTCTAGCGGGGGGGCCGGGGATACGCAGTATTTT.

The chain is built from TRBV12-3 or TRBV12-4 and TRBJ1-6; 9 nucleotides line up with TRBD1. V shed 2 bases and J 7 bases; nucleotides not matched to a gene: 3. The CDR3 loop spans 15 amino acids. The CDR3 reads CASSLIGQGNSPLHF. In DNA, the CDR3 is TGTGCCAGCAGTTTAATAGGACAGGGGAATTCACCCCTCCACTTT.

The V call is TRBV30, the J call TRBJ2-3; unclear D gene. The CDR3 extends over 15 amino acids. V was trimmed by 0 bases and J by 2 bases, leaving 12 bases between them. The germline CDR1 and CDR2 sequences are GTSNPN and SVGIG (reference sequence). Here the CDR3 reads CAWSVASPLTDTQYF. Here the CDR3 DNA reads TGTGCCTGGAGTGTAGCTAGTCCTCTCACAGATACGCAGTATTTT.

The chain recombines TRBV9 with TRBJ2-2; TRBD1 agrees at 8 bases. The CDR3 is 15 residues long. V shed 3 bases and J 3 bases; nucleotides not matched to a gene: 4. Germline-derived CDR1 and CDR2 are SGDLS and YYNGEE. The CDR3 nucleotides are TGTGCCAGCAGCGCAGGGACAGGATACACCGGGGAGCTGTTTTTT. Translated, it gives CASSAGTGYTGELFF.

This clonotype was picked up a small number of times. The chain joins TRBV18 to TRBJ2-7; 7 nucleotides agree with TRBD1. Unmatched junction bases numbered 6, after V lost 4 bases and J lost 3 bases. The CDR3 consists of 14 residues. The germline V gene has CDR1 KGHSH and CDR2 LQKENI. The CDR3 nucleotides are TGTGCCAGCTCACAACCGGACAGGATCTACGAGCAGTACTTC. Encoded protein: CASSQPDRIYEQYF.

The rearrangement uses TRBV3-1 and TRBJ2-3; TRBD1 aligns across 9 bases. From germline, CDR1 is LGHDT and CDR2 YNNKEL (reference sequence). Unmatched junction bases numbered 6, after V lost 4 bases and J lost 4 bases. This CDR3 is built from 15 residues. The CDR3 protein is CASSPGDRVPDTQYF. DNA of the CDR3: TGTGCCAGCAGCCCAGGGGACAGGGTTCCAGATACGCAGTATTTT.

Concerning this clonotype: A much larger clone differs from this one at a single base, so this may be a read error. The V gene is TRBV6-5, the J gene TRBJ2-7; 10 positions agree with TRBD2. This CDR3 has 17 residues. The germline gives CDR1 MNHEY, CDR2 SVGAGI. CDR3 sequence: CASSYGVSGGVPYEQNV. In DNA, the CDR3 is TGTGCCAGCAGTTACGGGGTCAGCGGGGGGGTTCCCTACGAGCAGAACGTC.

The rearrangement uses TRBV5-1 and TRBJ2-1; no definite D call. CDR3 length: 13 amino acids. The V end was cut by 7 bases, the J end by 9 bases, with 17 bases between. The germline gives CDR1 SGHRS, CDR2 YFSETQ. CDR3 coding DNA: TGCGCCAGCCGAACTGCCGGAGTCGGTGAGCAGTTCTTC. Protein: CASRTAGVGEQFF.

This clonotype has just a few counts. This chain uses TRBV5-1 with TRBJ2-3; either TRBD1 or TRBD2 may supply D (6 bases each). Trimming left V 9 bases short and J 4 bases short, with 15 bases between. The CDR3 totals 13 residues. Looked up from germline, CDR1 is SGHRS and CDR2 is YFSETQ. The chain's CDR3 is CATSLGGPDTQYF. CDR3 nucleotides: TGCGCCACCTCCCTAGGGGGGCCAGATACGCAGTATTTT.

V and J are TRBV15 and TRBJ2-2; D gene unclear. With 7 bases removed from V and 0 bases from J, the gap between germline ends came to 0 bases. The V gene's germline CDR1 is LNHNV and CDR2 YYDKDF (reference sequence). The CDR3 extends over 11 amino acids. The CDR3 DNA follows: TGTGCCACCACGAACACCGGGGAGCTGTTTTTT. Protein sequence: CATTNTGELFF.

This clonotype was counted ten times or more. This sequence joins TRBV7-6 and TRBJ1-1; 7 bases fit TRBD1. Germline values: CDR1 SGHVS, CDR2 FNYEAQ. The V gene end was trimmed by 3 bases and the J gene end by 4 bases; junction bases not matched to a gene: 5. This CDR3 comprises 14 residues. The chain's CDR3 is CASSFVRGVTEAFF. For the CDR3, the DNA is TGTGCCAGCAGCTTCGTCAGGGGGGTCACTGAAGCTTTCTTT.

CDR3: CASSSPLRGRVYNEQFF. DNA of the CDR3: TGTGCCAGCAGCTCCCCGCTCCGCGGGAGGGTCTACAATGAGCAGTTCTTC. J is TRBJ2-1 and V is TRBV11-2, with 9 bases fitting TRBD2. The germline CDR1 and CDR2 sequences are SGHAT and FQNNGV. V was pared by 4 bases and J by 3 bases, with 10 bases of the junction left unmatched. The CDR3 covers 17 residues.

The rearrangement uses TRBV15 and TRBJ2-1, with a weak D call TRBD2 (6 bases). Trimming stripped 0 bases from V and 0 bases from J, with 12 bases between. The V gene's germline CDR1 is LNHNV and CDR2 YYDKDF (reference sequence). The CDR3 runs to 17 residues. The CDR3, as DNA: TGTGCCACCAGCAGAGATCCCCGGGACTCCTCCTACAATGAGCAGTTCTTC. Amino acids: CATSRDPRDSSYNEQFF.

The chain carries TRBV7-8 and TRBJ2-1, with 11 bases lining up with TRBD1. CDR1 and CDR2 (germline): SGHVS, FQNEAQ. The CDR3 loop spans 16 amino acids. Unmatched junction bases numbered 6, after V lost 5 bases and J lost 3 bases. The CDR3 bases are TGTGCCAGCAGCCCGAGGACAGGGGGCCTCTACAATGAGCAGTTCTTC. Its protein is CASSPRTGGLYNEQFF.

In this sample, this clonotype turned up a few times. The gene calls are TRBV29-1 and TRBJ2-3; D ambiguous. Germline V gives CDR1 SQVTM, CDR2 ANQGSEA. V shed 1 base and J shed 4 bases, with 6 bases lying between them. The CDR3 is 12 residues long. CDR3 DNA: TGCAGCGTTGAAGGCTCTGCAGATACGCAGTATTTT. Protein product: CSVEGSADTQYF.

This clonotype was counted at least ten times. Here the CDR3 DNA reads TGTGCCAGCAGCGTAGAGGGACAGGGTAATGAAAAACTGTTTTTT. It specifies CASSVEGQGNEKLFF. This sequence joins TRBV9 and TRBJ1-4, with 9 bases identical to TRBD1. The CDR3 consists of 15 residues. V lost 0 bases and J lost 4; bases outside the gene matches: 1. Germline V gene data show CDR1 as SGDLS and CDR2 as YYNGEE.

The chain recombines TRBV15 with TRBJ2-2; the match to TRBD2 covers 7 bases. Germline CDR1 LNHNV, CDR2 YYDKDF (reference sequence). The V segment lost 9 bases and the J segment 1 base; nucleotides outside the gene matches: 8. This CDR3 comprises 15 residues. In nucleotides, the CDR3 is TGTGCCACTGCCGGGCGCGGGGGGAACACCGGGGAGCTGTTTTTT. Its protein product is CATAGRGGNTGELFF.